Given below is one TCR beta chain in context. These data originate in a study of blood T cell repertoires in COVID-19. Study-wide context: Acute and convalescent COVID-19 samples came from the United States, Italy and Spain.

This CDR3 has 14 amino acids. Trimming took off 0 bases at V and 3 bases at J, with 7 bases between the two ends. CDR1 is SGHRS, CDR2 YFSETQ, per germline. In the original processing: Amplified reference gene primers provided the basis for estimating nucleated cell counts. The protocol was immunoSEQ multiplex PCR, while the TCRdb copy is restricted to in-frame clones and leaves out a portion. The V and J calls and the clone size are those of that table, but D and trimming were determined from the DNA. This repertoire shows more than 95,000 clones, roughly four fifths found once; its top ten account for over 9.5%.

The chain employs TRBV5-1 and TRBJ2-1, with no clear D. This TCR derives from a man aged 55-75 years with acute or convalescent COVID-19. Sequencing was performed on peripheral blood. In nucleotides, the CDR3 is TGCGCCAGCAGCTTGGGCCAGATCTACAATGAGCAGTTCTTC. It yields the protein CASSLGQIYNEQFF.